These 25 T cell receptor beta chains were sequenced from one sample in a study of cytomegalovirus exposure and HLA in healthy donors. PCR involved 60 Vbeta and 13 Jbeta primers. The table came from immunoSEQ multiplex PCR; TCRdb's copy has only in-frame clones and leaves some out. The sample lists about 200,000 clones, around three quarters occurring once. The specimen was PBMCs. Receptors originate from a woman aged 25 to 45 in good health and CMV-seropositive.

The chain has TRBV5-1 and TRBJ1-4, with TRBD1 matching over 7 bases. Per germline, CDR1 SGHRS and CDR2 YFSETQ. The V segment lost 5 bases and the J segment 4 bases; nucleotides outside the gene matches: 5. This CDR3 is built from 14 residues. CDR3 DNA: TGCGCCAGCAGTGAGGGGGCAAATAATGAAAAACTGTTTTTT. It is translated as CASSEGANNEKLFF.

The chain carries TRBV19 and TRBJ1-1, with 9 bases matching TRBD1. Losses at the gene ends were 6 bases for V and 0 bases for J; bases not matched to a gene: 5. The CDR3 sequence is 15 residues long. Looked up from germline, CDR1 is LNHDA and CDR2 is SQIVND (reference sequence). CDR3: CASSTGGTMNTEAFF. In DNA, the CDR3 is TGTGCCAGTAGCACAGGGGGCACGATGAACACTGAAGCTTTCTTT.

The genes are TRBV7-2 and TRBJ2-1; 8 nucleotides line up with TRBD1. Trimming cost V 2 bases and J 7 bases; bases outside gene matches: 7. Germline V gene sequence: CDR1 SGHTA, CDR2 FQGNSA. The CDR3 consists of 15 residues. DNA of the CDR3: TGTGCCAGCAGCTTAAGCGGACAGGGTAGGAATGAGCAGTTCTTC. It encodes CASSLSGQGRNEQFF. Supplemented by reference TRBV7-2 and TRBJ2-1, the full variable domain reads GAGVSQSPSNKVTEKGKDVELRCDPISGHTALYWYRQSLGQGLEFLIYFQGNSAPDKSGLPSDRFSAERTGGSVSTLTIQRTQQEDSAVYLCASSLSGQGRNEQFFGPGTRLTVL.

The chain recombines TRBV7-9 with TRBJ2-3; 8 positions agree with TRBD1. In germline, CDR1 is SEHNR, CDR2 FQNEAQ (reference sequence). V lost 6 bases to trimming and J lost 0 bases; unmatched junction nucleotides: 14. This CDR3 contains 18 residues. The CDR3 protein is CASSPPTSRGLSTDTQYF. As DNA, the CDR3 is TGTGCCAGCAGTCCACCGACGTCCAGGGGGCTCAGCACAGATACGCAGTATTTT.

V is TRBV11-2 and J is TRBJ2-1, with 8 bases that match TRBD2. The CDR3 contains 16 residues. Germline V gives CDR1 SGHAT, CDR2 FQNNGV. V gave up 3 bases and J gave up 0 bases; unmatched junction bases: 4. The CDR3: CASSFVSGVSYNEQFF. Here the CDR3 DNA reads TGTGCCAGCAGCTTTGTTAGCGGGGTCTCCTACAATGAGCAGTTCTTC.

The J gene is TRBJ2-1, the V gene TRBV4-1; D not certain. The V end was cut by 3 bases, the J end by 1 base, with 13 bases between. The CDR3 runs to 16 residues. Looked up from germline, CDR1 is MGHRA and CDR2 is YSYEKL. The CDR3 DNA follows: TGCGCCAGCAGCCAGCCCGGAGAGTCTTCCTACAATGAGCAGTTCTTC. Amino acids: CASSQPGESSYNEQFF.

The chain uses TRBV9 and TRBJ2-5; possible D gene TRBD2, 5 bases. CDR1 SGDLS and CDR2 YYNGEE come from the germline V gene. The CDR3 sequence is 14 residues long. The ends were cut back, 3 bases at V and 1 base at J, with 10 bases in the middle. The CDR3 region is CASSAPGFQETQYF. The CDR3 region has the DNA TGTGCCAGCAGCGCGCCGGGATTCCAAGAGACCCAGTACTTC.

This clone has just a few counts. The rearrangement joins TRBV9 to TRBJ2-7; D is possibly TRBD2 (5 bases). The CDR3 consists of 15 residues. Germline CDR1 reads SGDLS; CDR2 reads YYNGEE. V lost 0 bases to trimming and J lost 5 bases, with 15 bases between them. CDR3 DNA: TGTGCCAGCAGCGTAGCTGGCGGGCCCGGGGACGAGCAGTACTTC. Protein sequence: CASSVAGGPGDEQYF.

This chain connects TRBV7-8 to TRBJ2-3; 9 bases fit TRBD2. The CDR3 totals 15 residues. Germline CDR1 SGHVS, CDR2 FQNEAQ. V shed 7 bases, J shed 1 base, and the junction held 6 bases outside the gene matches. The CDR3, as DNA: TGTGCCAGCACCGATAGCGGGAGAGGCACAGATACGCAGTATTTT. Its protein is CASTDSGRGTDTQYF.

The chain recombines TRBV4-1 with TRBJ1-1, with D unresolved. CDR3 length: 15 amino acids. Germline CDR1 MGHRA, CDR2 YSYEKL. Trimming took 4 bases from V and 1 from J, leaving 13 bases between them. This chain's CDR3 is CASSLMPGGNTEAFF. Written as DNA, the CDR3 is TGCGCCAGCAGCCTTATGCCTGGAGGGAACACTGAAGCTTTCTTT.

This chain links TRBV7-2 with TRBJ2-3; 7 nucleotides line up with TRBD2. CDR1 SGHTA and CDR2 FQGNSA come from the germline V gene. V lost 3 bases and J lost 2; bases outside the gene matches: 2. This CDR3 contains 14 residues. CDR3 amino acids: CASSFGTITDTQYF. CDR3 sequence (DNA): TGTGCCAGCAGCTTCGGGACTATCACAGATACGCAGTATTTT. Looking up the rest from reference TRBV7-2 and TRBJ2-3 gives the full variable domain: GAGVSQSPSNKVTEKGKDVELRCDPISGHTALYWYRQSLGQGLEFLIYFQGNSAPDKSGLPSDRFSAERTGGSVSTLTIQRTQQEDSAVYLCASSFGTITDTQYFGPGTRLTVL.

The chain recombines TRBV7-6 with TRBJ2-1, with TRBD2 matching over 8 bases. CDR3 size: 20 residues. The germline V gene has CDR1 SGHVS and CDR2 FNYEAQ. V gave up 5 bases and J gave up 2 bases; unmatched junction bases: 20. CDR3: CASSQDSWLNSGATYNEQFF. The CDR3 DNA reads TGTGCCAGCAGCCAGGACAGTTGGTTGAATAGCGGGGCTACCTACAATGAGCAGTTCTTC.

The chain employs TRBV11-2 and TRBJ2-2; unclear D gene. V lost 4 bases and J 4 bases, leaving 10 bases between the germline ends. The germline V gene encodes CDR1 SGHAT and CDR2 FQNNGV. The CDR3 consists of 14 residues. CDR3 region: CASSSRGSTGELFF. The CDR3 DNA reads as TGTGCCAGCAGCTCCCGCGGTAGCACCGGGGAGCTGTTTTTT.

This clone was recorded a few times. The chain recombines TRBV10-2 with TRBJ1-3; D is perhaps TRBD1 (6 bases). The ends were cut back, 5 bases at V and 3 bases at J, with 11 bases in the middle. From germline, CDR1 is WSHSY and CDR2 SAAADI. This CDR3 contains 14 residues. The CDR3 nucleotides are TGCGCCAGCAGTAGGGGGAGAGATGGAAACACCATATATTTT. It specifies CASSRGRDGNTIYF.

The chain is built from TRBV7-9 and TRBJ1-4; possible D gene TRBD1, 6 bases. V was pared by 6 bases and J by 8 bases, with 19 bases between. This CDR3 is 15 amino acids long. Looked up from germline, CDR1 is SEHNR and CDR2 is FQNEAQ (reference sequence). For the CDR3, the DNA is TGTGCCAGCAGACCTCCAGGGGCCCGAAGGGAAAAACTGTTTTTT. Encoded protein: CASRPPGARREKLFF.

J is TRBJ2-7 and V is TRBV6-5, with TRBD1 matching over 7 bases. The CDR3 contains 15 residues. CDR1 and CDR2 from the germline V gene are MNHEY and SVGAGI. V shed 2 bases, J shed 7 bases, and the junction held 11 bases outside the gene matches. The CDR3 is CASSYKAGGLGEQYF. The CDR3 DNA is TGTGCCAGCAGTTACAAGGCAGGGGGATTGGGGGAGCAGTACTTC.

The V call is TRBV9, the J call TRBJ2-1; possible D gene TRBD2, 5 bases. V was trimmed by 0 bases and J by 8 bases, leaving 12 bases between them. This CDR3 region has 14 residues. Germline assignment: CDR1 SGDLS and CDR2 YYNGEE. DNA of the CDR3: TGTGCCAGCAGCGTAGTAGCGCCCTCCCATGAGCAGTTCTTC. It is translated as CASSVVAPSHEQFF. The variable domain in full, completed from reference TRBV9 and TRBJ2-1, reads DSGVTQTPKHLITATGQRVTLRCSPRSGDLSVYWYQQSLDQGLQFLIQYYNGEERAKGNILERFSAQQFPDLHSELNLSSLELGDSALYFCASSVVAPSHEQFFGPGTRLTVL.

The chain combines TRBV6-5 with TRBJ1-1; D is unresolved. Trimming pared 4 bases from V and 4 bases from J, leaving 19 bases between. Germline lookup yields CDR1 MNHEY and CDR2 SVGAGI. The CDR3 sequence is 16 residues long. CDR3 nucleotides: TGTGCCAGCAGTTTTTATCCAATCCAGTATCCCACTGAAGCTTTCTTT. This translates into CASSFYPIQYPTEAFF.

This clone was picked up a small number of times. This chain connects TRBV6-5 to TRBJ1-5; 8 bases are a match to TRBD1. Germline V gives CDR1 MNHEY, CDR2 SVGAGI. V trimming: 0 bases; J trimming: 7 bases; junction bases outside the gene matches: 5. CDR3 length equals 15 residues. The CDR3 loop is CASSYSVGQGQPQHF. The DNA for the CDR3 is TGTGCCAGCAGTTACTCTGTCGGACAGGGCCAGCCCCAGCATTTT.

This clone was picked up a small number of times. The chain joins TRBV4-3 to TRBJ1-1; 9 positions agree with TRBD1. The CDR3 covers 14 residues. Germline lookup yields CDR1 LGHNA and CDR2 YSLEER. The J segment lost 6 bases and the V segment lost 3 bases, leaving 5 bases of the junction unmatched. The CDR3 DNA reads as TGCGCCAGCAGCCACCCCAGGACAGGGGCTGAAGCTTTCTTT. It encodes CASSHPRTGAEAFF.

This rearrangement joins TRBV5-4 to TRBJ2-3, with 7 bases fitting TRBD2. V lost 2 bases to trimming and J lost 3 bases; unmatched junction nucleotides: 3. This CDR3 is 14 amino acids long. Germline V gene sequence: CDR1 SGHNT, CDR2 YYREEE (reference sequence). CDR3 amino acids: CASSLGGGTDTQYF. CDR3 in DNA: TGTGCCAGCAGCTTAGGCGGGGGTACAGATACGCAGTATTTT.

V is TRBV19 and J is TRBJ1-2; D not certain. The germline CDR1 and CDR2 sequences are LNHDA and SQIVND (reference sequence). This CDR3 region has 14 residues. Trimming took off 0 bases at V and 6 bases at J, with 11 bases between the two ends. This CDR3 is CASSIDLRPDGYTF. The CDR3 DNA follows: TGTGCCAGTAGTATAGATCTCCGTCCCGATGGCTACACCTTC.

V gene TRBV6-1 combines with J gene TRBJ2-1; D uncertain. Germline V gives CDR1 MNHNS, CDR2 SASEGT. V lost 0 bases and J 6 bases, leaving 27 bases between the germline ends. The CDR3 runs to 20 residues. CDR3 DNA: TGTGCCAGCAGTGAAGCGCGGCTAGGTCCTTCCTATTTCCTTTTCAATGAGCAGTTCTTC. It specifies CASSEARLGPSYFLFNEQFF.

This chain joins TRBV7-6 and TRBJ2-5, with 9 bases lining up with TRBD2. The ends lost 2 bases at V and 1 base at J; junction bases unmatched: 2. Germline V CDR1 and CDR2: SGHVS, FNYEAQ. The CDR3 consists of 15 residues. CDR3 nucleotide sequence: TGTGCCAGCAGCTTAACTAGCGGGTCCCAAGAGACCCAGTACTTC. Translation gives CASSLTSGSQETQYF.

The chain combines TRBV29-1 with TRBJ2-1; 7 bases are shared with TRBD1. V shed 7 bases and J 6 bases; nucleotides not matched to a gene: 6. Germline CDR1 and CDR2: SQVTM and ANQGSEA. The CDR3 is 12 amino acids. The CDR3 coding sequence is TGCAGCGCCATCCGACAGGGCAATGAGCAGTTCTTC. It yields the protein CSAIRQGNEQFF.